Shown below are 29 T cell receptor beta chains from a single sample sequenced in a study of technical replicates of blood from several donors. Profiled with immunoSEQ multiplex PCR; TCRdb holds only in-frame clones, not every one. In the table there are some 14,000 clones, about 82% of which are singletons. What was sequenced was PBMCs. The receptors originated from a human donor in good health.

V is TRBV11-2 and J is TRBJ2-3; 12 nucleotides line up with TRBD2. CDR3 length: 18 amino acids. The germline CDR1 and CDR2 sequences are SGHAT and FQNNGV. The V and J ends lost 2 bases and 2 bases, in that order; junction bases with no gene match: 8. The chain's CDR3 is CASSLWRTSGNHTDTQYF. The CDR3 DNA reads as TGTGCCAGCAGCTTATGGAGGACTAGCGGGAACCACACAGATACGCAGTATTTT. The entire variable domain, with the rest obtained from reference TRBV11-2 and TRBJ2-3, is as follows: EAGVAQSPRYKIIEKRQSVAFWCNPISGHATLYWYQQILGQGPKLLIQFQNNGVVDDSQLPKDRFSAERLKGVDSTLKIQPAKLEDSAVYLCASSLWRTSGNHTDTQYFGPGTRLTVL.

The chain combines TRBV6-1 with TRBJ2-7; tentatively, D is TRBD1 (6 bases). The CDR3 has 15 residues. Trimming took off 5 bases at V and 6 bases at J, with 20 bases between the two ends. In germline, CDR1 is MNHNS, CDR2 SASEGT. DNA of the CDR3: TGTGCCAGCAGTTTCCAGGACAGCGAAAAGGTCGAGCAGTACTTC. Protein product: CASSFQDSEKVEQYF.

The chain combines TRBV27 with TRBJ2-6; 12 bases match TRBD2. The V gene's germline CDR1 is MNHEY and CDR2 SMNVEV (reference sequence). The CDR3 is 23 amino acids. Trimming cost V 2 bases and J 2 bases; bases outside gene matches: 19. The CDR3 loop reads CASSLRAIGWTSGTYPGANVLTF. The CDR3 nucleotides read TGTGCCAGCAGTTTAAGGGCCATAGGGTGGACTAGCGGGACTTACCCTGGGGCCAACGTCCTGACTTTC.

The chain employs TRBV7-3 and TRBJ2-1, with 10 bases matching TRBD2. Per germline, CDR1 SGHTA and CDR2 FQGTGA. The V segment lost 2 bases and the J segment 2 bases; nucleotides outside the gene matches: 12. The CDR3 runs to 19 residues. The CDR3 DNA is TGTGCCAGCAGCTTATCCCGAGGGGCTAGCGGGAGTCCCTACAATGAGCAGTTCTTC. It is translated as CASSLSRGASGSPYNEQFF.

The chain couples TRBV11-2 to TRBJ2-7; possible D gene TRBD2, 7 bases. The CDR3 runs to 13 residues. V lost 8 bases and J lost 10, with 21 bases in between. Germline V gene lookup returns CDR1 SGHAT and CDR2 FQNNGV. CDR3 bases: TGTGCCAGCCGACCCACCGGGGAGGGGGGACAGTACTTC. Translating gives CASRPTGEGGQYF.

This chain joins TRBV27 and TRBJ2-3, with D maybe TRBD1 (5 bases). The V and J ends lost 5 bases and 4 bases respectively, with 13 bases between them. The germline V gene has CDR1 MNHEY and CDR2 SMNVEV (reference sequence). The CDR3 extends over 14 amino acids. The CDR3 protein is CASSLQTASDTQYF. CDR3 coding DNA: TGTGCCAGCAGTCTCCAGACAGCATCAGATACGCAGTATTTT.

The V gene is TRBV19, the J gene TRBJ1-2; D remains ambiguous. The CDR3 is 12 amino acids. Germline CDR1 and CDR2: LNHDA and SQIVND (reference sequence). The V gene lost 3 bases and the J gene lost 4 bases, with 6 bases spanning the gap. CDR3 residues: CASSIPSYGYTF. Here the CDR3 DNA reads TGTGCCAGTAGTATCCCCAGCTATGGCTACACCTTC.

This chain uses TRBV7-9 with TRBJ2-5; TRBD2 matches at 10 bases. The CDR3 has 15 amino acids. V lost 5 bases and J lost 2; bases outside the gene matches: 5. CDR1 is SEHNR and CDR2 is FQNEAQ in the germline V gene (reference sequence). Here the CDR3 reads CASSRTSGEQETQYF. CDR3 bases: TGTGCCAGCAGCCGCACTAGCGGGGAACAAGAGACCCAGTACTTC.

The V and J genes are TRBV6-1 and TRBJ2-3; no clear D gene. V shed 4 bases and J shed 2 bases, with 7 bases lying between them. There are 13 residues in the CDR3. CDR1 is MNHNS and CDR2 is SASEGT in the germline V gene. The CDR3 spells CASSVGNTDTQYF. CDR3 bases: TGTGCCAGCAGTGTTGGCAACACAGATACGCAGTATTTT.

The genes are TRBV7-8 and TRBJ1-1; D gene ambiguous. The CDR3 consists of 15 residues. Trimming stripped 3 bases from V and 0 bases from J, with 11 bases between. The germline V gene encodes CDR1 SGHVS and CDR2 FQNEAQ. The CDR3 DNA is TGTGCCAGCAGCTTGGTGGGCAGGATGAACACTGAAGCTTTCTTT. Protein: CASSLVGRMNTEAFF.

In DNA form, the CDR3 reads TGTGCCATCAGTGGGACTTCTGTGGGGGGGTCTAGCACAGATACGCAGTATTTT. Its protein is CAISGTSVGGSSTDTQYF. J is TRBJ2-3 and V is TRBV10-3; TRBD2 matches 7 bases. The CDR3 totals 18 residues. Germline CDR1 reads ENHRY; CDR2 reads SYGVKD. The V and J ends lost 4 bases and 0 bases, in that order; junction bases with no gene match: 13.

This clone was observed once. V usage is TRBV7-6 and J usage is TRBJ2-2, with a tentative D call TRBD2 (6 bases). The CDR3 has 16 residues. Germline loops: CDR1 SGHVS, CDR2 FNYEAQ. Trimming pared 1 base from V and 1 base from J, leaving 10 bases between. The CDR3 reads CASSLVAGQNTGELFF. CDR3 nucleotides: TGTGCCAGCAGCTTAGTTGCGGGGCAGAACACCGGGGAGCTGTTTTTT.

The sample holds one count of this clone. The chain recombines TRBV13 with TRBJ2-3, with D tentatively TRBD2 (6 bases). Trimming took off 4 bases at V and 4 bases at J, with 15 bases between the two ends. Germline V gene sequence: CDR1 PRHDT, CDR2 FYEKMQ (reference sequence). The CDR3 totals 15 residues. Here the CDR3 reads CASSSFGGAADTQYF. CDR3 sequence (DNA): TGTGCCAGCAGCTCCTTCGGGGGAGCCGCAGATACGCAGTATTTT.

The CDR3 DNA sequence: TGTGCCAGCAGTTACTCCCGACTAGCGGTATACAATGAGCAGTTCTTC. It specifies CASSYSRLAVYNEQFF. The chain is built from TRBV6-5 and TRBJ2-1; TRBD2 matches at 9 bases. V lost 0 bases and J lost 4; bases outside the gene matches: 4. Germline CDR1 is MNHEY and CDR2 is SVGAGI. This CDR3 has 16 amino acids.

The gene calls are TRBV9 and TRBJ2-1, with TRBD2 matching over 13 bases. Germline values: CDR1 SGDLS, CDR2 YYNGEE. Trimming at V came to 0 bases and at J to 1 base, leaving 7 bases not matched to a gene. The CDR3 extends over 19 amino acids. As DNA, the CDR3 is TGTGCCAGCAGCGTAGTTGGACTAGCGGGAGCTGGATCCTACAATGAGCAGTTCTTC. Its protein product is CASSVVGLAGAGSYNEQFF.

The chain combines TRBV6-1 with TRBJ2-2, with 8 nucleotides matching TRBD2. Germline lookup yields CDR1 MNHNS and CDR2 SASEGT. V lost 2 bases to trimming and J lost 4 bases; unmatched junction nucleotides: 6. The CDR3 has 16 residues. The CDR3 loop reads CASSEWSGRSTGELFF. The CDR3, as DNA: TGTGCCAGCAGTGAATGGAGCGGGAGAAGCACCGGGGAGCTGTTTTTT.

The chain couples TRBV7-9 to TRBJ1-5; 7 positions match TRBD1. The CDR3 consists of 16 residues. V gave up 3 bases and J gave up 9 bases; unmatched junction bases: 14. Germline V gene data show CDR1 as SEHNR and CDR2 as FQNEAQ (reference sequence). The CDR3, as DNA: TGTGCCAGCAGCTTTGGTACAGGGGAGCATAGACCGCCCCAGCATTTT. Encoded protein: CASSFGTGEHRPPQHF.

This clone was picked up one time. This chain connects TRBV6-5 to TRBJ1-2, with D unclear. CDR1 MNHEY and CDR2 SVGAGI come from the germline V gene. V was cut by 4 bases and J by 8 bases, with 14 bases left in between. The CDR3 has 13 amino acids. The CDR3 protein is CASSSPGVGGYTF. Written as DNA, the CDR3 is TGTGCCAGCAGTTCCCCAGGTGTTGGGGGCTACACCTTC.

The chain has TRBV5-1 and TRBJ1-2; D is unclear. The germline V and J ends were trimmed by 0 bases and 1 base, with 7 bases remaining between them. The CDR3 is 14 residues long. CDR1 and CDR2 (germline): SGHRS, YFSETQ. CDR3 bases: TGCGCCAGCAGCTTGGCAAGCGATAACTATGGCTACACCTTC. Translated, it gives CASSLASDNYGYTF.

In this sample, this clone turned up a few times. This chain joins TRBV6-6 and TRBJ1-2; 7 nucleotides align to TRBD1. V shed 6 bases and J 1 base; nucleotides not matched to a gene: 5. Germline CDR1 MNHNY, CDR2 SVGAGI (reference sequence). CDR3 length: 14 residues. CDR3 DNA: TGTGCCAGCAGAGGGCAGGGGGATAACTATGGCTACACCTTC. It codes for CASRGQGDNYGYTF.

V gene TRBV27 combines with J gene TRBJ1-2; a possible D gene is TRBD1 (6 bases). The length of the CDR3 is 15 residues. Per the germline V gene, CDR1 is MNHEY and CDR2 is SMNVEV (reference sequence). The germline V and J ends were trimmed by 5 bases and 1 base, with 14 bases remaining between them. In nucleotides, the CDR3 is TGTGCCAGCAGTAGGATACAGGGTTTTAACTATGGCTACACCTTC. It yields the protein CASSRIQGFNYGYTF.

This sequence joins TRBV7-2 and TRBJ1-5; TRBD1 aligns across 8 bases. Germline loops: CDR1 SGHTA, CDR2 FQGNSA. CDR3 length equals 13 residues. Losses at the gene ends were 5 bases for V and 5 bases for J; bases not matched to a gene: 2. The CDR3 nucleotides read TGTGCCAGCAGCCAACAGGGGGATCAGCCCCAGCATTTT. Protein: CASSQQGDQPQHF.

This chain joins TRBV20-1 and TRBJ2-7; D not certain. Trimming cost V 6 bases and J 3 bases, with 9 bases left between them. This CDR3 region has 11 residues. The germline V gene has CDR1 DFQATT and CDR2 SNEGSKA (reference sequence). In nucleotides, the CDR3 is TGCAGTGCAACCCGACTCTACGAGCAGTACTTC. As protein: CSATRLYEQYF.

This rearrangement joins TRBV7-6 to TRBJ2-3; 8 bases align to TRBD2. CDR3 size: 14 residues. In germline, CDR1 is SGHVS, CDR2 FNYEAQ. V lost 5 bases, J lost 6 bases, and 7 bases stayed unmatched. The CDR3 protein is CASSAGLAGDTQYF. CDR3 in DNA: TGTGCCAGCAGCGCCGGACTAGCTGGGGATACGCAGTATTTT.

The chain couples TRBV7-9 to TRBJ1-2; D is possibly TRBD1 (6 bases). The length of the CDR3 is 17 residues. With 1 base removed from V and 1 base from J, the gap between germline ends came to 16 bases. Germline CDR1 reads SEHNR; CDR2 reads FQNEAQ (reference sequence). This CDR3 is CASSLVRDTVHNYGYTF. CDR3 coding DNA: TGTGCCAGCAGCTTAGTTCGGGACACAGTCCATAACTATGGCTACACCTTC.

V usage is TRBV5-6 and J usage is TRBJ2-1; TRBD2 is a possible D gene (5 bases). Germline V gene lookup returns CDR1 SGHDT and CDR2 YYEEEE. With 4 bases removed from V and 1 base from J, the gap between germline ends came to 12 bases. This CDR3 has 15 amino acids. The CDR3: CASSGYRRSYNEQFF. CDR3 nucleotide sequence: TGTGCCAGCAGCGGGTATCGGAGGTCCTACAATGAGCAGTTCTTC. The complete variable domain, with remaining parts taken from reference TRBV5-6 and TRBJ2-1, reads DAGVTQSPTHLIKTRGQQVTLRCSPKSGHDTVSWYQQALGQGPQFIFQYYEEEERQRGNFPDRFSGHQFPNYSSELNVNALLLGDSALYLCASSGYRRSYNEQFFGPGTRLTVL.

The rearrangement links TRBV9 to TRBJ1-1; unclear D gene. The CDR3 extends over 15 amino acids. CDR1 and CDR2 from the germline V gene are SGDLS and YYNGEE. The V end was cut by 1 base, the J end by 0 bases, with 10 bases between. The chain's CDR3 is CASSVRRSLNTEAFF. The CDR3 DNA reads TGTGCCAGCAGCGTAAGGAGGAGCCTGAACACTGAAGCTTTCTTT.

The chain uses TRBV6-1 and TRBJ2-3; 7 bases line up with TRBD2. Trimming cost V 4 bases and J 0 bases; bases outside gene matches: 10. The CDR3 loop spans 17 amino acids. Germline values: CDR1 MNHNS, CDR2 SASEGT. The CDR3 sequence: CASSVQASGTSTDTQYF. DNA for the CDR3: TGTGCCAGCAGTGTCCAGGCTAGCGGAACTAGCACAGATACGCAGTATTTT.

The CDR3 DNA follows: TGTGCCAGCAGTAGACGGGACAGGGCGTTTGGCCAGCCCCAGCATTTT. Amino acid sequence: CASSRRDRAFGQPQHF. V usage is TRBV28 and J usage is TRBJ1-5, with TRBD1 matching over 9 bases. The CDR3 is 16 residues long. V trimming: 5 bases; J trimming: 7 bases; junction bases outside the gene matches: 12. The germline V gene has CDR1 MDHEN and CDR2 SYDVKM.